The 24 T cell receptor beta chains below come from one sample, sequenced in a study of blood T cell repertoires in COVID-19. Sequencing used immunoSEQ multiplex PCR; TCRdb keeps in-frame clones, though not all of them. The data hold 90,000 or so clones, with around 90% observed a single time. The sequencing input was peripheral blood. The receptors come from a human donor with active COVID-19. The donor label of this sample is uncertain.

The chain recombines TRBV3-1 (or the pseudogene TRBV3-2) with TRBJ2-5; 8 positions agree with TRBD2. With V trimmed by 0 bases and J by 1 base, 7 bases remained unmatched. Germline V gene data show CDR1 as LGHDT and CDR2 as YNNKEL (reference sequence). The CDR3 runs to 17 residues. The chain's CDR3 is CASSQERSGSLQETQYF. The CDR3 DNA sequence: TGTGCCAGCAGCCAAGAACGAAGCGGGAGCCTCCAAGAGACCCAGTACTTC.

Here the CDR3 reads CSVAPGVSTGAYSYEQYF. In nucleotides, the CDR3 is TGCAGCGTTGCCCCAGGGGTGAGTACAGGGGCGTACTCCTACGAGCAGTACTTC. This sequence joins TRBV29-1 and TRBJ2-7; TRBD1 aligns across 7 bases. CDR3 length equals 18 residues. Per germline, CDR1 SQVTM and CDR2 ANQGSEA. V trimming: 4 bases; J trimming: 0 bases; junction bases outside the gene matches: 18.

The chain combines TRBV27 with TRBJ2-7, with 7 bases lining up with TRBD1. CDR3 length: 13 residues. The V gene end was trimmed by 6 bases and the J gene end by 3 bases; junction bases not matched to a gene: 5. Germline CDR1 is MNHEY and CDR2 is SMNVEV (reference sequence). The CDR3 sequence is CASRGDRVYEQYF. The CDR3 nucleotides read TGTGCCAGCAGGGGCGACAGGGTCTACGAGCAGTACTTC.

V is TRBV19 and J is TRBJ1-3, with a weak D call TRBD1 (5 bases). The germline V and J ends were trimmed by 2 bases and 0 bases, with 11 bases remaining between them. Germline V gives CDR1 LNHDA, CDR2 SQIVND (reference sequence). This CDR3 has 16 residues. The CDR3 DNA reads TGTGCCAGTAGTATAAGGGGCACCCGCTCTGGAAACACCATATATTTT. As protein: CASSIRGTRSGNTIYF. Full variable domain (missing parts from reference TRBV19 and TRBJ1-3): DGGITQSPKYLFRKEGQNVTLSCEQNLNHDAMYWYRQDPGQGLRLIYYSQIVNDFQKGDIAEGYSVSREKKESFPLTVTSAQKNPTAFYLCASSIRGTRSGNTIYFGEGSWLTVV.

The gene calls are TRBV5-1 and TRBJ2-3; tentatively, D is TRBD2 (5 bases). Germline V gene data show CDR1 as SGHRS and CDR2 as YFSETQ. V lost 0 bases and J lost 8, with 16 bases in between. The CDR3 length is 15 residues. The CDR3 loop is CASSLGLTSKGTQYF. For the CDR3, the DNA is TGCGCCAGCAGCTTGGGACTAACCTCCAAGGGTACGCAGTATTTT.

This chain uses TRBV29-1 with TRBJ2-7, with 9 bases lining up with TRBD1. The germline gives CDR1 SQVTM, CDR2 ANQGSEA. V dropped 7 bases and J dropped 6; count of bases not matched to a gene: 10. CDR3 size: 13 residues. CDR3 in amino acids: CSGRDRVSLEQYF. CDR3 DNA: TGCAGCGGCCGGGACAGGGTATCCCTCGAGCAGTACTTC.

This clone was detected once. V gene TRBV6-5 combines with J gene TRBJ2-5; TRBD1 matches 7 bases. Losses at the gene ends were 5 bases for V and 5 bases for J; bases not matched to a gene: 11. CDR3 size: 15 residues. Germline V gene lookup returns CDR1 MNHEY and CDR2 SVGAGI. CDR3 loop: CASSPTGYRAETQYF. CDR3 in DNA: TGTGCCAGCAGTCCGACAGGGTATAGAGCGGAGACCCAGTACTTC.

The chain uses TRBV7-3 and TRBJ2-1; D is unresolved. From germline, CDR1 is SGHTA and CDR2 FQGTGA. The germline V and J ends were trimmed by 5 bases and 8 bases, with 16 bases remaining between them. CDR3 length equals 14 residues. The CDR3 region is CASSTSRRWDEQFF. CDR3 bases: TGTGCCAGCAGCACCTCTAGGAGATGGGATGAGCAGTTCTTC.

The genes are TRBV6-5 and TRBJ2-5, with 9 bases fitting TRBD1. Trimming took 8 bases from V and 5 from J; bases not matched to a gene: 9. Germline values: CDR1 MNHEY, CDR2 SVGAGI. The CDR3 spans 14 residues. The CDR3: CASFLTGGSETQYF. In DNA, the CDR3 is TGTGCCAGCTTCCTGACAGGGGGTTCGGAGACCCAGTACTTC.

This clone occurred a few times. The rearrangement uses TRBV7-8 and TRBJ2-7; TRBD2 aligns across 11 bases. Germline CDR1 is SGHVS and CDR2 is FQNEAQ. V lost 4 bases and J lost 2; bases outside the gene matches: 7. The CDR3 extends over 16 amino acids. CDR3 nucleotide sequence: TGTGCCAGCAGCTGGGGTAGCGGGGGGGCCACCTACGAGCAGTACTTC. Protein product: CASSWGSGGATYEQYF.

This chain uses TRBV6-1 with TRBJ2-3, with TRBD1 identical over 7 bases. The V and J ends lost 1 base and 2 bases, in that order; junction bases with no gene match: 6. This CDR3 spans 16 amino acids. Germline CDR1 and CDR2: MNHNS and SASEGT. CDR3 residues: CASSEVRTGFTDTQYF. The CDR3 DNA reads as TGTGCCAGCAGTGAAGTCCGGACAGGCTTCACAGATACGCAGTATTTT.

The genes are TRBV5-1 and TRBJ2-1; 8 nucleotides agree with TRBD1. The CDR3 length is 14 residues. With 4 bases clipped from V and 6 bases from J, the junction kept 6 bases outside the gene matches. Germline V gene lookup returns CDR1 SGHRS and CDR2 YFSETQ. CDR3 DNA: TGCGCCAGCAGCACCCGGACAGGGCCCAATGAGCAGTTCTTC. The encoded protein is CASSTRTGPNEQFF.

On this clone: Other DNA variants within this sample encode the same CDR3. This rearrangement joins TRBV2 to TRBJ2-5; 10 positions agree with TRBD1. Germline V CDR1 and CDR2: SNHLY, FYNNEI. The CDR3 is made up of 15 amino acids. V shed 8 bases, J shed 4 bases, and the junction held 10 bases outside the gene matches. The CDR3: CASPRDRGRRETQYF. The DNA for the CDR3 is TGTGCCAGCCCCCGGGACAGGGGAAGAAGAGAGACCCAGTACTTC.

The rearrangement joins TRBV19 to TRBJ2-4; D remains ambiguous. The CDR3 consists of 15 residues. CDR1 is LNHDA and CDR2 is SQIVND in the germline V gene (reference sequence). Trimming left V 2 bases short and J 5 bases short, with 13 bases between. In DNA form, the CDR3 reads TGTGCCAGTAGTATAACGAGGCAGACCCAAAACATTCAGTACTTC. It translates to CASSITRQTQNIQYF.

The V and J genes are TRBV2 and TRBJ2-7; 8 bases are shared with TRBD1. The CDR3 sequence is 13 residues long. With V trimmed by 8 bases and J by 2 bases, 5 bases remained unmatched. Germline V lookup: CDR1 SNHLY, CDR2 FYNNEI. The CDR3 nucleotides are TGTGCCAGCGGAGACAGGGGTACCTACGAGCAGTACTTC. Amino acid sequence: CASGDRGTYEQYF. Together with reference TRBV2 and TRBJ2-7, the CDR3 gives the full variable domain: EPEVTQTPSHQVTQMGQEVILRCVPISNHLYFYWYRQILGQKVEFLVSFYNNEISEKSEIFDDQFSVERPDGSNFTLKIRSTKLEDSAMYFCASGDRGTYEQYFGPGTRLTVT.

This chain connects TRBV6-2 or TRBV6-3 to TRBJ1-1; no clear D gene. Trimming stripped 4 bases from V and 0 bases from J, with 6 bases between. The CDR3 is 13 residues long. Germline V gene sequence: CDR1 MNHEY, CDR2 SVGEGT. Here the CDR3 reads CASSSGVNTEAFF. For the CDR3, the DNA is TGTGCCAGCAGTTCCGGGGTGAACACTGAAGCTTTCTTT.

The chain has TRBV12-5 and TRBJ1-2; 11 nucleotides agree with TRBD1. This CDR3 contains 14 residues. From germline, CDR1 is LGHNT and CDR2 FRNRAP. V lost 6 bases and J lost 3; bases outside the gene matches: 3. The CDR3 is CASGAGQGDYGYTF. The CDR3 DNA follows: TGTGCTAGTGGCGCGGGACAGGGGGACTATGGCTACACCTTC.

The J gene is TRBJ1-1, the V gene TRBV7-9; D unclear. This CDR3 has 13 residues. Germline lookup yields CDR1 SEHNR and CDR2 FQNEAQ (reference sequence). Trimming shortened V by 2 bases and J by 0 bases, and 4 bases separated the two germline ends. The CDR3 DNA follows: TGTGCCAGCAGCTTATCAGTGAACACTGAAGCTTTCTTT. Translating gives CASSLSVNTEAFF.

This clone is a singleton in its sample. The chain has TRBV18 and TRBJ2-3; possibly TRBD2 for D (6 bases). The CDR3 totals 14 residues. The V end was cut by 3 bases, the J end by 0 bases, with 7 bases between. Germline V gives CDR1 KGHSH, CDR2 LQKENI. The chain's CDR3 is CASSPRDSTDTQYF. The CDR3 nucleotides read TGTGCCAGCTCACCGCGGGACAGCACAGATACGCAGTATTTT.

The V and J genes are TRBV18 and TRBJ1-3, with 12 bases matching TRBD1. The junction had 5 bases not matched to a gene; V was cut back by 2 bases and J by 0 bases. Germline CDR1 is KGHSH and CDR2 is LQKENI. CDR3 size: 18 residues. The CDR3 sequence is CASSPGTGGSGSGNTIYF. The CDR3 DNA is TGTGCCAGCTCACCAGGGACAGGGGGCTCCGGCTCTGGAAACACCATATATTTT. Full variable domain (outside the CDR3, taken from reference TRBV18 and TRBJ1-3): NAGVMQNPRHLVRRRGQEARLRCSPMKGHSHVYWYRQLPEEGLKFMVYLQKENIIDESGMPKERFSAEFPKEGPSILRIQQVVRGDSAAYFCASSPGTGGSGSGNTIYFGEGSWLTVV.

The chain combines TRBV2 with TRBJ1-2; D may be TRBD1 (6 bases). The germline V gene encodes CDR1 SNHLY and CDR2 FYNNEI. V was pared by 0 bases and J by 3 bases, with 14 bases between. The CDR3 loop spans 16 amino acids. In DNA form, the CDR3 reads TGTGCCAGCAGTGAAGCTCCGGGGGGCGACTACTATGGCTACACCTTC. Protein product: CASSEAPGGDYYGYTF. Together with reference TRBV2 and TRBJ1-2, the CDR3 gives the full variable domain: EPEVTQTPSHQVTQMGQEVILRCVPISNHLYFYWYRQILGQKVEFLVSFYNNEISEKSEIFDDQFSVERPDGSNFTLKIRSTKLEDSAMYFCASSEAPGGDYYGYTFGSGTRLTVV.

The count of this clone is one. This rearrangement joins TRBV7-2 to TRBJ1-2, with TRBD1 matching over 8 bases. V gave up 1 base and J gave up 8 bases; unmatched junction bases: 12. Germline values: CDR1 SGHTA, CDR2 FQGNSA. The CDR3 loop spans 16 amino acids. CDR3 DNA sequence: TGTGCCAGCAGCTTAGTAGGACAGGGCCTCGGGAAAGGCTACACCTTC. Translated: CASSLVGQGLGKGYTF.

CDR3 loop: CASGAFGSQETQYF. The CDR3 region has the DNA TGTGCCAGCGGAGCGTTCGGTTCGCAAGAGACCCAGTACTTC. The J gene is TRBJ2-5, the V gene TRBV2; D is undetermined. In germline, CDR1 is SNHLY, CDR2 FYNNEI. V shed 8 bases and J shed 2 bases, with 15 bases lying between them. The CDR3 sequence is 14 residues long.

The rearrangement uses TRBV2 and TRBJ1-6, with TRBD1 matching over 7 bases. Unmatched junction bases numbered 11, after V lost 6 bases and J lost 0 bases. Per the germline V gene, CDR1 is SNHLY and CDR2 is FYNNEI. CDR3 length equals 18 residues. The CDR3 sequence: CASSSGTEELSYNSPLHF. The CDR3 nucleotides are TGTGCCAGCAGCTCCGGGACAGAAGAACTCTCCTATAATTCACCCCTCCACTTT.